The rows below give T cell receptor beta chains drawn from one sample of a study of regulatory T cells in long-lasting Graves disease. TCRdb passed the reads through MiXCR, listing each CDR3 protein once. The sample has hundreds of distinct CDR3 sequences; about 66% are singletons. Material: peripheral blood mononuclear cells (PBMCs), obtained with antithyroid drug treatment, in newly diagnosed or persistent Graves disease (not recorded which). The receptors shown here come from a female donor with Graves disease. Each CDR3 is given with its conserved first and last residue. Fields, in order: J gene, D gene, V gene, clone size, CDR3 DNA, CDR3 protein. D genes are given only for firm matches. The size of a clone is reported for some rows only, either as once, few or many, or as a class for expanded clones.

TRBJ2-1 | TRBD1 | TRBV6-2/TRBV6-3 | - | TGTGCCAGTAGGACAGGAGGCATTGGCGAGCAGTTCTTC | CASRTGGIGEQFF
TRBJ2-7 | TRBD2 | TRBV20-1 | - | TGCAGTGCTGCCCGACTAGCTTATGAGCAGTACTTC | CSAARLAYEQYF
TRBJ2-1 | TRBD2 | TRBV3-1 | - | TGTGCCAGCAGCCGCCGGGGGGACTCCTGGAATGAGCAGTTCTTC | CASSRRGDSWNEQFF
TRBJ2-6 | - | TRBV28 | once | TGTGCCAGCAGTTTAGGGGCGGGCAACTCTGGGGCCAACGTCCTGACTTTC | CASSLGAGNSGANVLTF
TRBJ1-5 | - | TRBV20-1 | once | TGCAGTGCTAGAGCTCGGGATGTCGGGGCGGGTCTGCCCCAGCATTTT | CSARARDVGAGLPQHF
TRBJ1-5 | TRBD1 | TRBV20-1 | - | TGCAGTGCCAGATACAATCAGGGGGCCGGCAATCAGCCCCAGCATTTT | CSARYNQGAGNQPQHF
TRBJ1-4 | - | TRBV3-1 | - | TGTGCCAGCAGCCCTATGACGACGGGCCCCGAGGGAAAACTGTTTTTT | CASSPMTTGPEGKLFF
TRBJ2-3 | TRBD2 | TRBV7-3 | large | TGTGCCAGCTCTTCGGGACTAGCTACTGATACGCAGTATTTT | CASSSGLATDTQYF
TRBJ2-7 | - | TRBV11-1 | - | TGTGCCAGCAGCTTAGACCGTATTGCAAACGAGCAGTACTTC | CASSLDRIANEQYF
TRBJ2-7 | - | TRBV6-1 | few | TGTGCCACCACAAGGATGTCCTACGAGCAGTACTTC | CATTRMSYEQYF
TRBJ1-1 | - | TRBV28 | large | TGTGCCAGCAGTTCACCCCCCCCAGGGGAAGAGTCTGAAGCTTTCTTT | CASSSPPPGEESEAFF
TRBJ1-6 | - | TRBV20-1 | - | TGCAGTGCTAGAGGGCCGATATATAATTCACCCCTCCACTTT | CSARGPIYNSPLHF
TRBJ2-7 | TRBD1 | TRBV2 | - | TGTGCCAGCCGGCCGGGACAGGGGATTGAGCAGTACTTC | CASRPGQGIEQYF
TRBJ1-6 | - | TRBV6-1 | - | TGTGCCAGCAGTGCGGGACCGTATAATTCACCCCTCCACTTT | CASSAGPYNSPLHF
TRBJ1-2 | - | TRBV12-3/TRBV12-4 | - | TGTGCCAGCAGTTTGATCCTGGGGGGGTATGGCTACACCTTC | CASSLILGGYGYTF
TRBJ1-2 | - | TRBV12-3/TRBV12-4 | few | TGTGCCAGCAGTATTGGACAGATTAACTATGGCTACACCTTC | CASSIGQINYGYTF
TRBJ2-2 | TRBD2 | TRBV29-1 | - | TGCAGCGTTTTACTAGCGGGGACTTACACCGGGGAGCTGTTTTTT | CSVLLAGTYTGELFF
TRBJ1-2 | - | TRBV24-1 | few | TGTGCCACCAGTGATTCTACCGCGGCGGGTCGGTATGGCTACACCTTC | CATSDSTAAGRYGYTF
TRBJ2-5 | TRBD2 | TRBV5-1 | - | TGCGCCAGCAGTCCGACCGGGGGGCAAGAGACCCAGTACTTC | CASSPTGGQETQYF
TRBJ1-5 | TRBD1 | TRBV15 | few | TGTGCCACCAGCAGAGACAGGGGGTATCAGCCCCAGCATTTT | CATSRDRGYQPQHF
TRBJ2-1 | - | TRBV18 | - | TGTGCCAGCTCACTAAGCCGGGACGATGAGCAGTTCTTC | CASSLSRDDEQFF
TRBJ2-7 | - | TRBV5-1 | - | TGCGCCAGCAGCTTGGATATTCGACGGATTTACGAGCAGTACTTC | CASSLDIRRIYEQYF
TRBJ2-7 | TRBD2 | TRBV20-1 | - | TGCAGTGCTGGAAGCGGGGGGCCCTACGAGCAGTACTTC | CSAGSGGPYEQYF
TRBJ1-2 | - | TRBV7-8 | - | TGTGCCAGCAGCACCCGACAGGCGCGGGGCTACACCTTC | CASSTRQARGYTF
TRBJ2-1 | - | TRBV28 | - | TGTGCCAGCAGCCACGCGATGGGAACGGTCTATGAGCAGTTCTTC | CASSHAMGTVYEQFF
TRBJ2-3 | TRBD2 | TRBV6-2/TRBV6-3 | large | TGTGCCAGCAGCTTGGTAGCGGGTTCCTCCCTTACGCAGTATTTT | CASSLVAGSSLTQYF
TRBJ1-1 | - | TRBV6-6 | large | TGTGCCAGCAGCCCGACAGGTTTGAACACTGAAGCTTTCTTT | CASSPTGLNTEAFF
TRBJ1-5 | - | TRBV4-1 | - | TGCGCCAGCAGAGCGCCAGGTAAAGGTCAGCCCCAGCATTTT | CASRAPGKGQPQHF
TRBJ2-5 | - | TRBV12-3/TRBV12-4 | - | TGTGCCAGCAGCCTAGCAGGACGGGAGACCCAGTACTTC | CASSLAGRETQYF
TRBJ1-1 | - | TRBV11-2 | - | TGTGCCAGCAGCATACCATTCCGGGCCGGGAGCACTGAAGCTTTCTTT | CASSIPFRAGSTEAFF
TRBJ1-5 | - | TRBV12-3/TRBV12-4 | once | TGTGCCAGCACCCAGGGGTTGAATCAGCCCCAGCATTTT | CASTQGLNQPQHF
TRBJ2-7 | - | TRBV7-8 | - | TGTGCCAGCAGCTTAGGAGGGGAAGACGAGCAGTACTTC | CASSLGGEDEQYF
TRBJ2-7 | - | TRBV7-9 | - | TGTGCCAGCAGCCCTCACAGGGACTACGAGCAGTACTTC | CASSPHRDYEQYF
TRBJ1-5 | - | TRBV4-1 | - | TGCGCCAGCAGCCAAGTCTCTCCAAAAACGGGGCCCCAGCATTTT | CASSQVSPKTGPQHF
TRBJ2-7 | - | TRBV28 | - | TGTGCCAGCACCCATGACAGATCCTACGAGCAGTACTTC | CASTHDRSYEQYF
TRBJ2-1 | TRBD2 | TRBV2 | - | TGTGCCAGCCGTCCCGGGGGGTCCTACAATGAGCAGTTCTTC | CASRPGGSYNEQFF
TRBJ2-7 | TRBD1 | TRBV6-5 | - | TGTGCCAGCAGACCCGGGACAGGGGCCTACGAGCAGTACTTC | CASRPGTGAYEQYF
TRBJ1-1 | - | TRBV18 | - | TGTGCCAGCTCACCTGAGGGGTTAACTGAAGCTTTCTTT | CASSPEGLTEAFF
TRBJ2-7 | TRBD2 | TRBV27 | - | TGTGCCAGCAGTCCAAGGACTAGCGGGAGGGAGCAGTACTTC | CASSPRTSGREQYF
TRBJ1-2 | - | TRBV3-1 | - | TGTGCCAGCAGCCAAGTTAGGCATGGCTACACCTTC | CASSQVRHGYTF
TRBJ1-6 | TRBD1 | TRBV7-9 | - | TGTGCCAGCAGCCGTATAGGGACAGGGCGTAATTCACCCCTCCACTTT | CASSRIGTGRNSPLHF
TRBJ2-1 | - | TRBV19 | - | TGTGCCAGTAGTAAACTAAATGAGCAGTTCTTC | CASSKLNEQFF
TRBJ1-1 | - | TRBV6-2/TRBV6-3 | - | TGTGCCAGCGGGATGGACTTGAACACTGAAGCTTTCTTT | CASGMDLNTEAFF
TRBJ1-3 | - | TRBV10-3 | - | TGTGCCATCAGTGGTGGTCAAGTAGCTGGAAACACCATATATTTT | CAISGGQVAGNTIYF
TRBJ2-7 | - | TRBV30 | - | TGTGCCTGGAGTGGTCCTTTCGAGCAGTACTTC | CAWSGPFEQYF
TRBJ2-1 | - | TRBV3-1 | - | TGTGCCAGCAGCCAAGGACTAGTGGGCTACAATGAGCAGTTCTTC | CASSQGLVGYNEQFF
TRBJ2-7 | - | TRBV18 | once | TGTGCCAGCTCACCGGGTGTCGGGGCCACCCACTCCTACGAGCAGTACTTC | CASSPGVGATHSYEQYF
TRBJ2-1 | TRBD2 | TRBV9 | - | TGTGCCAGCAGCGTGACTAGCACCCATGAGCAGTTCTTC | CASSVTSTHEQFF
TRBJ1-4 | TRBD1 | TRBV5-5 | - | TGTGCCAGCAGCTCTATAACCGGGACAGCGGGAGAACTGTTTTTT | CASSSITGTAGELFF